This entry lists 4 T cell receptor beta chains sequenced from one sample in a study of shared clonotypes between healthy human individuals. Profiled with immunoSEQ multiplex PCR; TCRdb holds only in-frame clones, not every one. This table holds around 2,000,000 clones, approximately 94% found once. Naive CD8 isolation took CD45RO-negative cells positively selected for CCR7 and excluded terminally differentiated effector memory CD45RA+ cells. The specimen was naive CD8+ T cells sorted from blood. These receptors were obtained from a man between 18 and 29 years old in good health.

V gene TRBV6-5 combines with J gene TRBJ1-4; TRBD1 matches 8 bases. V lost 6 bases to trimming and J lost 3 bases; unmatched junction nucleotides: 6. This CDR3 region has 15 residues. Germline-derived CDR1 and CDR2 are MNHEY and SVGAGI. The CDR3: CASRNRQGSNEKLFF. The DNA of the CDR3 is TGTGCCAGCAGAAACAGACAGGGGTCTAATGAAAAACTGTTTTTT.

The rearrangement joins TRBV30 to TRBJ2-7; perhaps TRBD1 as D (6 bases). The length of the CDR3 is 13 residues. The germline V and J ends were trimmed by 2 bases and 3 bases, with 11 bases remaining between them. Germline CDR1 GTSNPN, CDR2 SVGIG (reference sequence). CDR3 nucleotides: TGTGCCTGGAGTTGGGAACAGGGCTACGAGCAGTACTTC. It specifies CAWSWEQGYEQYF.

In the case of this clone: Different DNA sequences within this sample yield the same CDR3. The chain combines TRBV28 with TRBJ1-5, with 9 bases fitting TRBD1. Germline CDR1 MDHEN, CDR2 SYDVKM. The CDR3 spans 15 residues. V lost 3 bases, J lost 4 bases, and 4 bases stayed unmatched. The CDR3 loop reads CASSFEGQGNQPQHF. CDR3 in DNA: TGTGCCAGCAGTTTTGAGGGACAGGGAAATCAGCCCCAGCATTTT.

The rearrangement uses TRBV15 and TRBJ1-3; D is perhaps TRBD1 (5 bases). The CDR3 covers 16 residues. Between the trimmed V and J ends, which lost 1 base and 4 bases, there was a span of 14 bases. Germline V lookup: CDR1 LNHNV, CDR2 YYDKDF (reference sequence). The DNA of the CDR3 is TGTGCCACCAGCAGAGTAAGGGAGGGGACGGGAAACACCATATATTTT. Translating it yields CATSRVREGTGNTIYF. The full variable domain, rest sourced from reference TRBV15 and TRBJ1-3, is DAMVIQNPRYQVTQFGKPVTLSCSQTLNHNVMYWYQQKSSQAPKLLFHYYDKDFNNEADTPDNFQSRRPNTSFCFLDIRSPGLGDTAMYLCATSRVREGTGNTIYFGEGSWLTVV.